The following is a T cell receptor (beta chain) sequence with its context. Antigen specificity is unknown. This sample was taken from a study of T cell repertoires in cytomegalovirus infection. In the study overall: Both a matching HLA type and CMV infection were indicated by public TCR beta signatures. Broader study findings: Ex vivo responses were dominated by HLA-C-restricted CMV-specific TCR beta clonotypes. The cumulative frequency of public TCR beta families identified carriers of CMV plus the relevant HLA.

In TCRdb, the reads were re-called with MiXCR into one record per CDR3 protein. The sample includes about 200,000 distinct CDR3 sequences, 7.5% to 10% of them seen just once. Deletions cut 7 bases from V and 1 base from J, with 13 bases between. Per germline, CDR1 MDHEN and CDR2 SYDVKM. The CDR3 is made up of 14 amino acids. The sequencing input was PBMCs. The chain has TRBV28 and TRBJ1-1; TRBD1 is a possible D gene (6 bases). The TCR comes from a human donor in good health (CMV status not recorded). Some clones in this sample may be carry-over from other donors' samples. The DNA for the CDR3 is TGTGCCAGCATGGCGGGGGGGCAGAACACTGAAGCTTTCTTT. This translates into CASMAGGQNTEAFF.